This record covers a single T cell receptor beta chain. This clone occurred a few times. Its target antigen remains unknown. Base qualities are not at hand, and no much larger clone is one base apart. At diagnosis, peripheral blood, uninvolved tumor-adjacent lung and tumor were collected and stored as a combination of fresh-frozen and FFPE material. The immunoSEQ Assay was used to sequence TCR beta CDR3 regions from DNA. Per the source publication's procedure: T cell density was computed as TCR beta template counts normalized to usable DNA estimated by amplifying housekeeping genes. The preseqR package was used to estimate richness by extrapolating to 400,000 templates for PBMC samples and to 120,000 templates for tissue samples. Clonality was defined by subtracting Pielou's evenness from one. Tissue-enriched TCRs were identified through differential abundance testing performed on productive amino-acid clonotypes, with a minimum total count of 5 and an alpha of 0.1. The Jaccard Index and the Morisita Overlap Index were used to quantify repertoire overlap between compartments. GLIPH clustered TCR beta CDR3s with public tetramer-defined viral CDR3s; viral motifs required at least three viral sequences plus V-gene enrichment. TCRdb stores this immuneACCESS table with in-frame sequences only. Part of the clones is absent; in the studies checked, under half of the shortfall reflects unresolved V genes, and no reason is known for the rest. V and J calls and clone size are copied from that table; D and trimming were computed from the DNA. The sample contains approximately 2,500 clones, around a quarter of them found a single time. The ten most abundant clones make up roughly 5.2% of the sample.

The entry originates in a study of T cells in localized non-small cell lung cancer (dated by TCRdb to about 2020). Describing the broader study: T cell repertoires of about 230 early-stage NSCLC patients were analyzed, with tumors being compared against uninvolved tumor-adjacent lungs. The cohort comprised 236 treatment-naïve NSCLC patients with resected, localized lung tumors. Of the NSCLC patients, about 130 were male and roughly 100 were female, and the mean age was roughly 61 years. Paper-wide results and their limitations: A median of around 62 of the top 100 tumor clones turned up in the paired uninvolved adjacent lung, and 25 to 30 of those clones also ranked among the top 100 of that same adjacent lung. Longer overall survival was associated with higher T cell density in blood, whereas shorter survival was associated with higher clonality in adjacent lung. Because the study design was exploratory, TCR variables were selected using unadjusted p-values without false-discovery rate correction. The highest T cell clonality was observed in uninvolved tumor-adjacent lung, where clonality exceeded that of tumor, suggesting that antigenic responses were more focused in uninvolved tumor-adjacent lung. Multi-region tumor sequencing was not performed, so intratumor heterogeneity could not be excluded.

This clonotype was obtained from a woman aged 40-75 years with stage I lung adenocarcinoma. The source was lung tumor tissue, collected before any cancer treatment.

The DNA sequence is as follows: TGTGCCAGCAGCCCCGGGGGGGGTAGGACCACCTACGAGCAGTACTTC. Its protein reads: CASSPGGGRTTYEQYF. The chain is assembled from TRBV11-3 and TRBJ2-7; TRBD2 fits 8 bases in the junction. The CDR1 and CDR2 encoded by the germline V gene are SGHNT and YENEEA. V is cut back by 5 bases and J by 2 bases, with 11 bases in the junction unmatched. The CDR3 sequence holds 16 residues, the cysteine and phenylalanine included. This entry keeps only the CDR3 DNA: 48 bases, framed from base 1.